This TCR beta chain was captured by sequencing in a study of neurological immune-mediated disorders. Study-wide results and caveats: Among 34 multiple sclerosis patients, phylogenetic grouping put the repertoires of 18 into a single related-CDR3 cluster, a possible signature. Multiple sclerosis patients had less TCR clonal expansion than even healthy controls, unlike HTLV-1-associated myelopathy.

A total of 2 million PBMCs stored at -80 degrees C provided the unsorted libraries. Remarks on this clonotype: The antigen is unknown.

CDR1 SGHNT and CDR2 YYREEE come from the germline V gene (reference sequence). CDR3 length equals 14 residues. V lost 4 bases, J lost 5 bases, and 5 bases stayed unmatched. The cDNA came from 5'RACE, which used 10-nucleotide random UMIs. From the 5' RACE reads, TCRdb called clonotypes with MiXCR, one entry per CDR3 protein. The table records roughly 70,000 distinct CDR3 sequences, around 5.2% of them present only once. The sequenced material came from PBMCs. This clonotype was sampled from a woman in her 30s with multiple sclerosis. The chain has TRBV5-4 and TRBJ2-5; 10 bases are a match to TRBD1. The CDR3 loop is CASSTPGQGETQYF. The CDR3 DNA follows: TGTGCCAGCAGCACCCCGGGACAGGGGGAGACCCAGTACTTC. The full variable domain, rest sourced from reference TRBV5-4 and TRBJ2-5, is ETGVTQSPTHLIKTRGQQVTLRCSSQSGHNTVSWYQQALGQGPQFIFQYYREEENGRGNFPPRFSGLQFPNYSSELNVNALELDDSALYLCASSTPGQGETQYFGPGTRLLVL.